These 11 T cell receptor beta chains were all obtained from the same sample, sequenced in a study of blood T cell repertoires in COVID-19. Data came from immunoSEQ multiplex PCR; TCRdb stores just in-frame clones and leaves some out. The sample contains about 55,000 clones, around nine tenths of which appear only once. What was sequenced was peripheral blood. These receptors were obtained from a man between 60 and 70 years old with active COVID-19.

The chain uses TRBV7-9 and TRBJ2-1, with D possibly being TRBD1 (5 bases). The CDR3 contains 15 residues. The V end was cut by 4 bases, the J end by 2 bases, with 12 bases between. Germline lookup yields CDR1 SEHNR and CDR2 FQNEAQ (reference sequence). CDR3 sequence reads: CASSSVNRPYNEQFF. The CDR3, as DNA: TGTGCCAGCAGCTCGGTAAACAGGCCCTACAATGAGCAGTTCTTC.

Comments on this clone: Germline and junction disagree at one end, which may indicate a read error. This rearrangement joins TRBV10-3 to TRBJ2-7; TRBD1 agrees at 11 bases. Germline CDR1 and CDR2: ENHRY and SYGVKD. CDR3 size: 11 residues. The CDR3 spells CAISDGQGADF. DNA of the CDR3: TGTGCCATCAGTGATGGACAGGGGGCGGACTTC.

The genes are TRBV19 and TRBJ2-3, with D possibly being TRBD1 (7 bases). The CDR3 has 15 amino acids. Germline V gives CDR1 LNHDA, CDR2 SQIVND (reference sequence). Trimming took 3 bases from V and 2 from J, leaving 12 bases between them. CDR3 residues: CASSIRGTDTDTQYF. The CDR3 DNA reads TGTGCCAGTAGTATCCGCGGGACAGACACAGATACGCAGTATTTT.

The chain recombines TRBV27 with TRBJ2-2, with 10 bases that match TRBD2. The trim removed 2 bases at V and 4 bases at J, leaving 13 bases unmatched. CDR1 is MNHEY, CDR2 SMNVEV, per germline (reference sequence). The CDR3 spans 19 residues. CDR3: CASSLPPYQLAGSTGELFF. The DNA of the CDR3 is TGTGCCAGCAGTTTACCCCCTTACCAACTAGCGGGGTCCACCGGGGAGCTGTTTTTT.

This sequence joins TRBV27 and TRBJ2-1, with D unclear. Germline V gives CDR1 MNHEY, CDR2 SMNVEV (reference sequence). Trimming pared 3 bases from V and 1 base from J, leaving 13 bases between. The CDR3 is made up of 16 amino acids. In DNA, the CDR3 is TGTGCCAGCAGTTTCTCGCGGTTTCCGTCCTACAATGAGCAGTTCTTC. Its translation: CASSFSRFPSYNEQFF.

The table lists this clone with a count of one. V usage is TRBV18 and J usage is TRBJ2-5; perhaps TRBD1 as D (6 bases). Between the trimmed V and J ends, which lost 0 bases and 1 base, there was a span of 9 bases. The CDR3 sequence is 15 residues long. Germline loops: CDR1 KGHSH, CDR2 LQKENI. CDR3 residues: CASSPPNRAQETQYF. The CDR3, as DNA: TGTGCCAGCTCACCACCGAACAGGGCCCAAGAGACCCAGTACTTC.

The rearrangement uses TRBV24-1 and TRBJ2-5; TRBD2 matches 14 bases. Per the germline V gene, CDR1 is KGHDR and CDR2 is SFDVKD. The CDR3 contains 17 residues. The V gene end was trimmed by 2 bases and the J gene end by 4 bases; junction bases not matched to a gene: 5. CDR3 DNA sequence: TGTGCCACCAGTGATTGGGGACTAGCGGGGGAGCGAGAGACCCAGTACTTC. Amino acid sequence: CATSDWGLAGERETQYF.

The chain combines TRBV6-5 with TRBJ2-5; no definite D call. The CDR3 extends over 13 amino acids. CDR1 MNHEY and CDR2 SVGAGI come from the germline V gene. Trimming took 10 bases from V and 4 from J, leaving 16 bases between them. CDR3 DNA sequence: TGTGCCACCCAGACGAGCTGGGCAGAGACCCAGTACTTC. The encoded protein is CATQTSWAETQYF.

V usage is TRBV19 and J usage is TRBJ2-3; 7 bases fit TRBD2. After removal of 7 bases from V and 3 bases from J, the junction contained 10 bases not matched to a gene. Germline V gene data show CDR1 as LNHDA and CDR2 as SQIVND (reference sequence). CDR3 length equals 15 residues. The CDR3 sequence is CASTPLEAGTDTQYF. Written as DNA, the CDR3 is TGTGCCAGTACCCCACTGGAAGCGGGAACAGATACGCAGTATTTT.

The chain couples TRBV3-1 (or the pseudogene TRBV3-2) to TRBJ1-6; maybe TRBD1 (6 bases). V shed 1 base and J shed 5 bases, with 9 bases lying between them. CDR1 and CDR2 from the germline V gene are LGHDT and YNNKEL (reference sequence). CDR3 length: 15 amino acids. The CDR3 spells CASSQGYRDNSPLHF. The CDR3 DNA reads as TGTGCCAGCAGCCAAGGATACAGGGATAATTCACCCCTCCACTTT.

The J gene is TRBJ2-1, the V gene TRBV18; D possibly corresponds to TRBD1 (5 bases). Germline assignment: CDR1 KGHSH and CDR2 LQKENI. With 0 bases removed from V and 1 base from J, the gap between germline ends came to 7 bases. The CDR3 totals 15 residues. In DNA, the CDR3 is TGTGCCAGCTCACCACCAGGGGTTTCCTACAATGAGCAGTTCTTC. It is translated as CASSPPGVSYNEQFF.